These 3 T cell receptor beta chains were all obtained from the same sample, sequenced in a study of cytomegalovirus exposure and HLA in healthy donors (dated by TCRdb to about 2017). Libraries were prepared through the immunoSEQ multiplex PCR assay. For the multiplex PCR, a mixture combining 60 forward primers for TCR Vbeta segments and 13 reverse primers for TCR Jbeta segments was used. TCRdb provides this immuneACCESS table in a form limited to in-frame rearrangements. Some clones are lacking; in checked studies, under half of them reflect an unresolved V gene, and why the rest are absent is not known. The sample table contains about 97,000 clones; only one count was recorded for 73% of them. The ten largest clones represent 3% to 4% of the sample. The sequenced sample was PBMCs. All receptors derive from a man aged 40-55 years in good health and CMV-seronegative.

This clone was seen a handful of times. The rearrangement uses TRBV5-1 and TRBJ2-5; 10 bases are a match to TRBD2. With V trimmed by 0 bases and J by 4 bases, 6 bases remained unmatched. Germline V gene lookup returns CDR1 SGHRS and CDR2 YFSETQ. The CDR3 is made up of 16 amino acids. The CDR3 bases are TGCGCCAGCAGCTTGGAAGGAGCGGGGGGGCGAGAGACCCAGTACTTC. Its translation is CASSLEGAGGRETQYF. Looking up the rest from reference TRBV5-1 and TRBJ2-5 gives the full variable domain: KAGVTQTPRYLIKTRGQQVTLSCSPISGHRSVSWYQQTPGQGLQFLFEYFSETQRNKGNFPGRFSGRQFSNSRSEMNVSTLELGDSALYLCASSLEGAGGRETQYFGPGTRLLVL.

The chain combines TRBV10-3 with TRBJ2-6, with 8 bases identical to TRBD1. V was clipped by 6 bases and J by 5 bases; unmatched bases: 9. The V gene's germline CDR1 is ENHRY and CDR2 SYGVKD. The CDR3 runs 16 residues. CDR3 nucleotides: TGTGCCATCAGCCGGGACAGGCCCTCAAGGGCCAACGTCCTGACTTTC. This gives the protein CAISRDRPSRANVLTF.

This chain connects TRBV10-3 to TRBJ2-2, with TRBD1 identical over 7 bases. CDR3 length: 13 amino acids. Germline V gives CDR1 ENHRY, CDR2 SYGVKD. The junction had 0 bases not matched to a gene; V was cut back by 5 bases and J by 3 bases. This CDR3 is CAISQGDTGELFF. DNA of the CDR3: TGTGCCATCAGTCAGGGGGACACCGGGGAGCTGTTTTTT.